Each of the 28 T cell receptor beta chains below was sequenced from the same sample in a study of cytomegalovirus exposure and HLA in healthy donors (dated by TCRdb to about 2017). The library was built by means of the immunoSEQ multiplex PCR assay. A mixture of 60 forward primers for TCR Vbeta segments and 13 reverse primers for TCR Jbeta segments was used in the multiplex PCR. TCRdb holds this immuneACCESS table with in-frame rearrangements only. Some clones are missing; in checked studies, unresolved V genes explain under half, and the rest has no known cause. The table for this sample lists more than 80,000 clones; 76% of them were counted only once. Over 15% of the sample is taken by the ten largest. Sample: PBMCs. Receptor source: a woman in her fifties or sixties in good health and CMV-seropositive.

This clone was counted a single time. This rearrangement joins TRBV5-1 to TRBJ1-4; D possibly corresponds to TRBD1 (6 bases). CDR1 is SGHRS, CDR2 YFSETQ, per germline. Trimming stripped 0 bases from V and 6 bases from J, with 6 bases between. This CDR3 region has 13 residues. The CDR3 sequence: CASSLAGDEKLFF. The CDR3, as DNA: TGCGCCAGCAGCTTGGCAGGGGATGAAAAACTGTTTTTT.

This clone was detected only a few times. The rearrangement links TRBV6-6 to TRBJ2-7, with TRBD1 matching 12 bases. CDR3 length equals 14 residues. In germline, CDR1 is MNHNY, CDR2 SVGAGI (reference sequence). V gave up 4 bases and J gave up 6 bases; unmatched junction bases: 4. In DNA, the CDR3 is TGTGCCAGCAGTTGGGACAGGGGGCAAAGCGAGCAGTACTTC. This translates into CASSWDRGQSEQYF.

V and J are TRBV5-1 and TRBJ2-2; 14 bases are a match to TRBD2. The CDR3 is 19 residues long. Germline-derived CDR1 and CDR2 are SGHRS and YFSETQ. V shed 2 bases, J shed 4 bases, and the junction held 10 bases outside the gene matches. In DNA, the CDR3 is TGCGCCAGCAGCTTACCCCCGGGACTAGCGGGAGAGGGCACCGGGGAGCTGTTTTTT. This sequence encodes CASSLPPGLAGEGTGELFF.

The chain combines TRBV6-5 with TRBJ1-6; perhaps TRBD1 as D (5 bases). The CDR3 is 15 amino acids. Trimming pared 6 bases from V and 12 bases from J, leaving 21 bases between. Per germline, CDR1 MNHEY and CDR2 SVGAGI. The CDR3 DNA sequence: TGTGCCAGCAGATCCTCCATCGGGGGGTCCGAACCCCTCCACTTT. Translating gives CASRSSIGGSEPLHF.

The chain links TRBV7-9 to TRBJ2-5; tentative D call: TRBD1 (5 bases). Trimming stripped 2 bases from V and 5 bases from J, with 21 bases between. Germline-derived CDR1 and CDR2 are SEHNR and FQNEAQ (reference sequence). There are 17 residues in the CDR3. The CDR3 region has the DNA TGTGCCAGCAGCTTATCTCACGGTGACGCAGGGCGGGAGACCCAGTACTTC. Translating it yields CASSLSHGDAGRETQYF.

The J gene is TRBJ2-1, the V gene TRBV20-1, with a tentative D call TRBD1 (5 bases). Germline-derived CDR1 and CDR2 are DFQATT and SNEGSKA (reference sequence). The germline V and J ends were trimmed by 5 bases and 10 bases, with 12 bases remaining between them. CDR3 size: 11 residues. CDR3 region: CSALDWGEQFF. CDR3 sequence (DNA): TGCAGTGCTCTAGACTGGGGCGAGCAGTTCTTC.

This chain connects TRBV25-1 to TRBJ1-2; perhaps TRBD1 as D (5 bases). Germline V gene sequence: CDR1 MGHDK, CDR2 SYGVNS. The CDR3 extends over 13 amino acids. Trimming took 3 bases from V and 7 from J, leaving 12 bases between them. CDR3 DNA sequence: TGTGCCAGCAGTGAGAATTGGGGCCGTGGCTACACCTTC. Protein: CASSENWGRGYTF.

This chain uses TRBV19 with TRBJ1-2; 7 bases align to TRBD1. Germline V gene lookup returns CDR1 LNHDA and CDR2 SQIVND (reference sequence). V gave up 5 bases and J gave up 7 bases; unmatched junction bases: 13. The CDR3 runs to 15 residues. CDR3 nucleotides: TGTGCCAGTAGTCCCTCAACTCAGGGGGTGTCTGGCTACACCTTC. This translates into CASSPSTQGVSGYTF.

The V gene is TRBV7-9, the J gene TRBJ1-2, with D tentatively TRBD1 (5 bases). Germline V gene lookup returns CDR1 SEHNR and CDR2 FQNEAQ (reference sequence). The CDR3 loop spans 13 amino acids. DNA for the CDR3: TGTGCTTCTCAACCGACAGCGTTCTATGGCTACACCTTC. This codes for CASQPTAFYGYTF.

This chain joins TRBV30 and TRBJ1-1, with 7 bases aligning to TRBD1. CDR3 length equals 12 residues. Germline V gene data show CDR1 as GTSNPN and CDR2 as SVGIG (reference sequence). V dropped 1 base and J dropped 8; count of bases not matched to a gene: 4. CDR3: CAWSDNRGEAFF. The CDR3 nucleotides are TGTGCCTGGAGTGACAACAGGGGCGAAGCTTTCTTT.

This clone was seen a handful of times. The J gene is TRBJ2-3, the V gene TRBV28, with a weak D call TRBD2 (6 bases). The CDR3 is made up of 20 amino acids. V lost 4 bases and J 1 base, leaving 27 bases between the germline ends. Per germline, CDR1 MDHEN and CDR2 SYDVKM. CDR3 region: CASSSPGRFVSVRGTDTQYF. CDR3 nucleotide sequence: TGTGCCAGCAGTTCCCCGGGGAGGTTTGTATCGGTCAGGGGCACAGATACGCAGTATTTT.

The chain carries TRBV9 and TRBJ2-1, with D unclear. In germline, CDR1 is SGDLS, CDR2 YYNGEE. The CDR3 runs 18 residues. Trimming pared 4 bases from V and 0 bases from J, leaving 20 bases between. In DNA form, the CDR3 reads TGTGCCAGCAGCCCCTTACCCTTGGGCCACAGCTCCTACAATGAGCAGTTCTTC. Translated: CASSPLPLGHSSYNEQFF. The variable domain in full, with the rest retrieved from reference TRBV9 and TRBJ2-1, is DSGVTQTPKHLITATGQRVTLRCSPRSGDLSVYWYQQSLDQGLQFLIQYYNGEERAKGNILERFSAQQFPDLHSELNLSSLELGDSALYFCASSPLPLGHSSYNEQFFGPGTRLTVL.

CDR3 DNA sequence: TGTGCCAGCAGAGCGGACTGGACTGTGAAAGAGACCCAGTACTTC. The encoded protein is CASRADWTVKETQYF. V and J are TRBV2 and TRBJ2-5; maybe TRBD2 (5 bases). CDR3 length equals 15 residues. V lost 6 bases and J lost 3, with 17 bases in between. CDR1 and CDR2 (germline): SNHLY, FYNNEI.

This clone was recorded once. This rearrangement joins TRBV7-9 to TRBJ2-1; TRBD2 matches 16 bases. CDR1 is SEHNR and CDR2 is FQNEAQ in the germline V gene (reference sequence). The CDR3 loop spans 16 amino acids. The V segment lost 2 bases and the J segment 8 bases; nucleotides outside the gene matches: 3. CDR3 bases: TGTGCCAGCAGCTTAATGGGACTAGCGGGAGGGGATGAGCAGTTCTTC. Translation: CASSLMGLAGGDEQFF.

In its sample, this clone was seen once. The chain carries TRBV28 and TRBJ1-6; TRBD1 matches 7 bases. V was pared by 2 bases and J by 8 bases, with 6 bases of the junction left unmatched. Germline V CDR1 and CDR2: MDHEN, SYDVKM. The CDR3 is made up of 15 amino acids. The CDR3 loop reads CASSLRDSLYSPLHF. DNA of the CDR3: TGTGCCAGCAGTTTAAGGGACAGTCTTTATTCACCCCTCCACTTT. The variable domain in full, with the rest retrieved from reference TRBV28 and TRBJ1-6, is DVKVTQSSRYLVKRTGEKVFLECVQDMDHENMFWYRQDPGLGLRLIYFSYDVKMKEKGDIPEGYSVSREKKERFSLILESASTNQTSMYLCASSLRDSLYSPLHFGNGTRLTVT.

The chain joins TRBV19 to TRBJ2-3; a weak D match, TRBD1 (5 bases). Germline lookup yields CDR1 LNHDA and CDR2 SQIVND (reference sequence). This CDR3 comprises 16 residues. Deletions cut 3 bases from V and 1 base from J, with 14 bases between. The CDR3 region has the DNA TGTGCCAGTAGTATCCCCCAGGGTGTCGGCACAGATACGCAGTATTTT. Residues: CASSIPQGVGTDTQYF.

The chain recombines TRBV5-6 with TRBJ1-4; no firm D call. The CDR3 runs to 12 residues. Germline V gives CDR1 SGHDT, CDR2 YYEEEE. Trimming cost V 2 bases and J 7 bases, with 6 bases left between them. DNA for the CDR3: TGTGCCAGCAGCTTATTATCTGAAAAACTGTTTTTT. This encodes CASSLLSEKLFF.

This clone was seen just once. The gene calls are TRBV12-5 and TRBJ2-3, with a tentative D call TRBD2 (6 bases). Germline V CDR1 and CDR2: LGHNT, FRNRAP. The CDR3 sequence is 13 residues long. V lost 1 base and J 7 bases, leaving 9 bases between the germline ends. The CDR3 region is CASGLAGDYTQYF. The DNA for the CDR3 is TGTGCTAGTGGTTTGGCGGGAGACTATACGCAGTATTTT. Together with reference TRBV12-5 and TRBJ2-3, the CDR3 gives the full variable domain: DARVTQTPRHKVTEMGQEVTMRCQPILGHNTVFWYRQTMMQGLELLAYFRNRAPLDDSGMPKDRFSAEMPDATLATLKIQPSEPRDSAVYFCASGLAGDYTQYFGPGTRLTVL.

CDR3 in DNA: TGCAGCGTTGAAGAGTCGGGGGACTATGGCTACACCTTC. It specifies CSVEESGDYGYTF. This sequence joins TRBV29-1 and TRBJ1-2; D is perhaps TRBD1 (5 bases). Germline values: CDR1 SQVTM, CDR2 ANQGSEA. The length of the CDR3 is 13 residues. V lost 0 bases and J 3 bases, leaving 8 bases between the germline ends.

The rearrangement uses TRBV25-1 and TRBJ1-2; TRBD1 is a possible D gene (5 bases). V was clipped by 6 bases and J by 5 bases, with 16 bases between them. CDR1 is MGHDK and CDR2 is SYGVNS in the germline V gene. The CDR3 is 14 amino acids. The CDR3 coding sequence is TGTGCCAGCAGCGAAAGGAGGGGTCGGTATGGCTACACCTTC. It is translated as CASSERRGRYGYTF.

This clone was recorded only once. The chain links TRBV7-2 to TRBJ2-1, with 9 bases fitting TRBD2. Germline-derived CDR1 and CDR2 are SGHTA and FQGNSA. V was pared by 7 bases and J by 5 bases, with 9 bases of the junction left unmatched. The CDR3 spans 15 residues. This CDR3 reads CASTPELAGNNEQFF. In DNA form, the CDR3 reads TGTGCCAGCACCCCGGAACTAGCGGGTAACAATGAGCAGTTCTTC.

The rearrangement uses TRBV25-1 and TRBJ2-3; perhaps TRBD1 as D (7 bases). Trimming took 2 bases from V and 2 from J, leaving 14 bases between them. The CDR3 contains 16 residues. The germline CDR1 and CDR2 sequences are MGHDK and SYGVNS. This CDR3 is CASSEPPGGSTDTQYF. DNA for the CDR3: TGTGCCAGCAGTGAACCCCCAGGGGGGTCCACAGATACGCAGTATTTT.

This sequence joins TRBV9 and TRBJ2-1; 11 bases align to TRBD2. The CDR3 is 15 residues long. The germline V gene has CDR1 SGDLS and CDR2 YYNGEE. V dropped 4 bases and J dropped 3; count of bases not matched to a gene: 3. In DNA form, the CDR3 reads TGTGCCAGCAGCCCGGGACTAGCGGTCTACAATGAGCAGTTCTTC. Translation gives CASSPGLAVYNEQFF.

This clone was counted only a few times. V is TRBV15 and J is TRBJ2-1; 8 positions agree with TRBD1. V shed 5 bases and J 2 bases; nucleotides not matched to a gene: 5. In germline, CDR1 is LNHNV, CDR2 YYDKDF (reference sequence). The CDR3 spans 15 residues. CDR3 coding DNA: TGTGCCACCAGCTTTGACAGGGGTACCTACAATGAGCAGTTCTTC. It specifies CATSFDRGTYNEQFF.

The chain is built from TRBV4-1 and TRBJ1-3; 7 bases are a match to TRBD1. V lost 7 bases to trimming and J lost 2 bases; unmatched junction nucleotides: 17. The CDR3 loop spans 18 amino acids. Germline CDR1 and CDR2: MGHRA and YSYEKL. Here the CDR3 DNA reads TGCGCCAGCACCCTAAACCCGAAGAGACAGGGTCCTGGAAACACCATATATTTT. Its protein is CASTLNPKRQGPGNTIYF.

The V and J genes are TRBV25-1 and TRBJ2-4, with D perhaps matching TRBD2 (6 bases). Trimming shortened V by 5 bases and J by 13 bases, and 15 bases separated the two germline ends. The CDR3 is 12 amino acids. Per germline, CDR1 MGHDK and CDR2 SYGVNS. DNA of the CDR3: TGTGCCAGCAGTTCCTCCGGGACTCCCCAGTACTTC. It codes for CASSSSGTPQYF.

About this clone: Compared with germline, one end of the junction differs, possibly owing to a read error. This chain links TRBV7-9 with TRBJ1-2, with 10 bases fitting TRBD1. Germline loops: CDR1 SEHNR, CDR2 FQNEAQ (reference sequence). CDR3 length: 18 residues. The CDR3, as DNA: TGTTCCAGCACCATAATACCGGGACAGGGGTTTGTTAACTATGGCTACACCTTC. Translation: CSSTIIPGQGFVNYGYTF.

CDR3 nucleotide sequence: TGTGCCAGCGCCCCCAGGACAAAACTCTACGAGCAGTACTTC. Its protein product is CASAPRTKLYEQYF. This chain links TRBV6-5 with TRBJ2-7, with D possibly matching TRBD1 (5 bases). The V end was cut by 8 bases, the J end by 3 bases, with 17 bases between. CDR3 length: 14 amino acids. Germline V gene lookup returns CDR1 MNHEY and CDR2 SVGAGI.